This passage covers 22 T cell receptor beta chains from one sample sequenced in a study of metastatic and nonmetastatic thyroid tumors. All patients reached thyroid surgery having received no treatment beforehand. TCRdb re-called clones via MiXCR from the PCR reads. The data show tens of thousands of clones, over 20% seen once. What was sequenced was blood. Every receptor here comes from a male donor with papillary thyroid cancer or a benign thyroid nodule (not recorded which). Some clones in this sample may be carry-over from other donors' samples.

Worth noting for this clone: Here the CDR3 omits its conserved ending phenylalanine or tryptophan, so a read error is the likely source. The J gene is TRBJ2-6, the V gene TRBV4-1, with D uncertain. Germline V CDR1 and CDR2: MGHRA, YSYEKL. CDR3 size: 16 residues. The CDR3: CASIQDGGSGANVLTS. DNA for the CDR3: TGCGCCAGCATCCAAGATGGTGGTTCTGGGGCCAACGTCCTGACTTCC.

This clone was picked up many times. The chain carries TRBV4-1 and TRBJ2-2; D perhaps matches TRBD2 (6 bases). Germline CDR1 MGHRA, CDR2 YSYEKL. The CDR3 covers 17 residues. The V gene lost 1 base and the J gene lost 2 bases, with 14 bases spanning the gap. CDR3 protein: CASSQGLARVNTGELFF. The CDR3 DNA follows: TGCGCCAGCAGCCAAGGGCTAGCGAGGGTTAACACCGGGGAGCTGTTTTTT.

This clone was seen ten or more times. This chain connects TRBV7-9 to TRBJ2-7, with D hard to call. Germline CDR1 is SEHNR and CDR2 is FQNEAQ (reference sequence). CDR3 length: 16 residues. V was clipped by 4 bases and J by 0 bases, with 16 bases between them. The CDR3 reads CASSSDGARSSYEQYF. The CDR3 DNA reads as TGTGCCAGCAGCTCCGACGGTGCAAGGTCCTCCTACGAGCAGTACTTC.

J is TRBJ2-7 and V is TRBV4-3; a weak D match, TRBD1 (6 bases). There are 13 residues in the CDR3. V dropped 4 bases and J dropped 3 bases, with 10 bases sitting between them. CDR1 and CDR2 (germline): LGHNA, YSLEER. The CDR3 region is CASSPQQGYEQYF. Written as DNA, the CDR3 is TGCGCCAGCAGCCCCCAACAGGGCTACGAGCAGTACTTC.

This clone was seen many times. The chain employs TRBV6-1 and TRBJ1-4, with D tentatively TRBD1 (6 bases). This CDR3 comprises 15 residues. V was trimmed by 5 bases and J by 8 bases, leaving 18 bases between them. Germline-derived CDR1 and CDR2 are MNHNS and SASEGT. The CDR3 protein is CASSPWGGAGEKLFF. CDR3 in DNA: TGTGCCAGCAGTCCCTGGGGGGGCGCAGGGGAAAAACTGTTTTTT.

This clone has ten or more counts. This chain joins TRBV12-3 or TRBV12-4 and TRBJ2-3; weak D call: TRBD1 (6 bases). V gave up 3 bases and J gave up 2 bases, with 12 bases separating them. The CDR3 has 15 residues. The CDR3 nucleotides are TGTGCCAGCAGTTTGGGGGACATAGACACAGATACGCAGTATTTT. Protein product: CASSLGDIDTDTQYF.

This clone appeared many times. V is TRBV15 and J is TRBJ1-6; 9 positions agree with TRBD1. CDR3 length: 15 residues. Germline lookup yields CDR1 LNHNV and CDR2 YYDKDF (reference sequence). V lost 1 base and J lost 10; bases outside the gene matches: 5. This CDR3 reads CATSRVTGGNSPLHF. The CDR3 DNA follows: TGTGCCACCAGCAGAGTGACAGGGGGAAACTCACCCCTCCACTTT.

The table lists this clone with many counts. The CDR3 DNA sequence: TGTGCCAGCAGCTTCCCTAGAGGGGGGAAGACAGGGTATAACGGGGAGCTGTTTTTT. As protein: CASSFPRGGKTGYNGELFF. The chain employs TRBV7-2 and TRBJ2-2, with D maybe TRBD1 (7 bases). Germline V lookup: CDR1 SGHTA, CDR2 FQGNSA. The V and J ends lost 3 bases and 7 bases respectively, with 27 bases between them. The CDR3 has 19 residues.

This clone was detected only once. V is TRBV11-2 and J is TRBJ2-7; no clear D gene. Trimming shortened V by 4 bases and J by 6 bases, and 10 bases separated the two germline ends. CDR1 SGHAT and CDR2 FQNNGV come from the germline V gene. There are 12 residues in the CDR3. CDR3 bases: TGTGCCAGCAGCTCCCCCCTCGGCGAGCAGTACTTC. Its translation is CASSSPLGEQYF.

This clone was counted at least ten times. The genes are TRBV9 and TRBJ2-3; 8 bases line up with TRBD2. V lost 4 bases to trimming and J lost 2 bases; unmatched junction nucleotides: 9. Germline V gene data show CDR1 as SGDLS and CDR2 as YYNGEE. The CDR3 spans 16 residues. The CDR3 is CASSPTSGGPTDTQYF. CDR3 DNA sequence: TGTGCCAGCAGCCCCACAAGCGGGGGACCCACAGATACGCAGTATTTT.

There are a few counts of this clone. One base away lies a much larger clone, so this may be a sequencing read error. The chain recombines TRBV7-9 with TRBJ2-3, with D hard to call. Trimming cost V 5 bases and J 11 bases, with 14 bases left between them. The CDR3 extends over 12 amino acids. Germline loops: CDR1 SEHNR, CDR2 FQNEAQ (reference sequence). The CDR3 DNA reads as TGTGCCAGCAGCAGGCACCCAGAGGAGCAGTATTTT. It specifies CASSRHPEEQYF.

The table lists this clone with a few counts. The chain uses TRBV10-3 and TRBJ2-1, with TRBD2 as a possible D gene (6 bases). CDR3 length: 16 residues. V lost 0 bases to trimming and J lost 5 bases, with 14 bases between them. Germline-derived CDR1 and CDR2 are ENHRY and SYGVKD. CDR3 protein: CAISESGGSRNNEQFF. As DNA, the CDR3 is TGTGCCATCAGTGAGTCCGGAGGGAGCCGGAACAATGAGCAGTTCTTC.

This clone was observed at least ten times. J is TRBJ2-5 and V is TRBV5-1, with 7 nucleotides matching TRBD2. The germline CDR1 and CDR2 sequences are SGHRS and YFSETQ. The CDR3 contains 14 residues. The V gene end was trimmed by 1 base and the J gene end by 4 bases; junction bases not matched to a gene: 4. CDR3 sequence: CASSLRDYGETQYF. The CDR3 DNA follows: TGCGCCAGCAGCTTGCGGGACTACGGAGAGACCCAGTACTTC.

The chain employs TRBV20-1 and TRBJ1-1; D possibly corresponds to TRBD1 (6 bases). V was pared by 0 bases and J by 7 bases, with 18 bases between. The CDR3 extends over 15 amino acids. Germline CDR1 reads DFQATT; CDR2 reads SNEGSKA (reference sequence). The CDR3: CSAREMGAGVDEAFF. Written as DNA, the CDR3 is TGCAGTGCTAGAGAAATGGGAGCAGGGGTTGATGAAGCTTTCTTT.

J is TRBJ2-1 and V is TRBV29-1, with 7 bases fitting TRBD1. Germline V lookup: CDR1 SQVTM, CDR2 ANQGSEA. The junction had 11 bases not matched to a gene; V was cut back by 6 bases and J by 0 bases. The CDR3 length is 16 residues. The CDR3 nucleotides read TGCAGCGTCCCGCCGTCGGCAGGGGGCTCCTACAATGAGCAGTTCTTC. Translated: CSVPPSAGGSYNEQFF.

V gene TRBV9 combines with J gene TRBJ2-5; no definite D call. Between the trimmed V and J ends, which lost 0 bases and 4 bases, there was a span of 10 bases. Germline V gene sequence: CDR1 SGDLS, CDR2 YYNGEE. The CDR3 extends over 14 amino acids. The CDR3 DNA follows: TGTGCCAGCAGCGTAGACGGGCGCCCAGAGACCCAGTACTTC. Translating it yields CASSVDGRPETQYF.

With regard to this clone: A much larger clone is a single base away; this may be a read error. The same CDR3 arises from other DNA sequences in this sample as well. This sequence joins TRBV11-3 and TRBJ2-1, with D possibly TRBD2 on 7 matching bases. Germline assignment: CDR1 SGHNT and CDR2 YENEEA. CDR3 size: 14 residues. The CDR3 coding sequence is TGTGCCAGCAGCTTAGAGGGGGGGCGTGATGAGCAGTTCTTT. Translated, it gives CASSLEGGRDEQFF.

This clone was seen more than once but under ten times. The chain couples TRBV28 to TRBJ1-6; weak D call: TRBD1 (5 bases). Germline V gene lookup returns CDR1 MDHEN and CDR2 SYDVKM. The V and J ends lost 8 bases and 8 bases respectively, with 22 bases between them. The CDR3 has 16 amino acids. The CDR3 region has the DNA TGTGCCAGCTGGGGCAGGGCTTGTAAGGGTGATTCACCCCTCCACTTT. This sequence encodes CASWGRACKGDSPLHF.

This clone was seen repeatedly, ten times or more. The CDR3 sequence: CASSLDGGTPEQYF. The CDR3 DNA sequence: TGTGCCAGCAGCTTGGATGGTGGAACCCCCGAGCAGTACTTC. V and J are TRBV5-5 and TRBJ2-7; D not certain. Germline assignment: CDR1 SGHKS and CDR2 YYEKEE (reference sequence). This CDR3 is built from 14 residues. Deletions cut 0 bases from V and 6 bases from J, with 13 bases between.

This clone occurred many times. V usage is TRBV18 and J usage is TRBJ1-4; a possible D gene is TRBD1 (5 bases). V lost 2 bases and J lost 5, with 12 bases in between. This CDR3 contains 15 residues. The germline CDR1 and CDR2 sequences are KGHSH and LQKENI. The CDR3 DNA reads as TGTGCCAGCTCACCATTGGGGCCTCCCAATGAAAAACTGTTTTTT. Its translation is CASSPLGPPNEKLFF. The entire variable domain, with the rest obtained from reference TRBV18 and TRBJ1-4, is as follows: NAGVMQNPRHLVRRRGQEARLRCSPMKGHSHVYWYRQLPEEGLKFMVYLQKENIIDESGMPKERFSAEFPKEGPSILRIQQVVRGDSAAYFCASSPLGPPNEKLFFGSGTQLSVL.

This clone was observed at least ten times. CDR3 DNA: TGTGCCAGCAGTCGGGACTTTCCCTACAATGAGCAGTTCTTC. This gives the protein CASSRDFPYNEQFF. V and J are TRBV12-3 or TRBV12-4 and TRBJ2-1, with D possibly TRBD2 on 6 matching bases. This CDR3 spans 14 amino acids. The V gene lost 5 bases and the J gene lost 2 bases, with 10 bases spanning the gap.

Only a few counts were recorded for this clone. One base away lies a much larger clone, so this may be a sequencing read error. The rearrangement links TRBV11-1 to TRBJ2-2; the match to TRBD2 covers 10 bases. Germline assignment: CDR1 SGHAT and CDR2 FQDESV (reference sequence). This CDR3 spans 17 amino acids. The CDR3 region is CANSLSSAGLATGELFF. For the CDR3, the DNA is TGTGCCAACAGCTTATCATCTGCGGGACTAGCGACCGGGGAGCTGTTTTTT.